This T cell receptor beta chain comes out of a study of blood T cell repertoires in COVID-19. Profiled with immunoSEQ multiplex PCR; TCRdb holds only in-frame clones, not every one. Among 20,000 to 25,000 clones listed, nearly 75% were seen once. The CDR3 consists of 15 residues. V was cut by 3 bases and J by 1 base, with 15 bases left in between. CDR1 is GTSNPN, CDR2 SVGIG, per germline (reference sequence). The source of this sequence is a human donor in a cohort sampled during active or convalescent COVID-19. Material: peripheral blood. The V call is TRBV30, the J call TRBJ2-5; D may be TRBD2 (6 bases). The CDR3 protein is CAWRDFGGAQETQYF. CDR3 coding DNA: TGTGCCTGGAGGGACTTCGGGGGAGCCCAAGAGACCCAGTACTTC.